Presented here are 22 T cell receptor beta chains from one specimen sequenced in a study of blood T cell repertoires in COVID-19. The table came from immunoSEQ multiplex PCR; TCRdb's copy has only in-frame clones and leaves some out. The top ten hold about 2.5% of the sample, which has some 390,000 clones, about 89% seen once. Sequencing input: peripheral blood. The receptors shown here come from a woman aged 55-69 years with COVID-19, enrolled during active disease.

The chain has TRBV30 and TRBJ1-2, with a possible D match to TRBD1 (6 bases). Germline CDR1 and CDR2: GTSNPN and SVGIG (reference sequence). The V end lost 4 bases, the J end lost 8 bases, and 14 bases lay between the germline ends. This CDR3 is built from 12 residues. CDR3 coding DNA: TGTGCCTGGACCCGACAGGAAGGCGGCTACACCTTC. This translates into CAWTRQEGGYTF.

The chain recombines TRBV11-2 with TRBJ2-3, with 7 bases matching TRBD2. The CDR3 covers 17 residues. J was trimmed by 0 bases and V by 2 bases; bases with no gene match: 8. The germline gives CDR1 SGHAT, CDR2 FQNNGV. Written as DNA, the CDR3 is TGTGCCAGCAGCTTAATATTAAGCGGGGTGAGCACAGATACGCAGTATTTT. It translates to CASSLILSGVSTDTQYF.

The genes are TRBV7-8 and TRBJ1-6; D perhaps matches TRBD1 (6 bases). The V gene's germline CDR1 is SGHVS and CDR2 FQNEAQ. V was pared by 5 bases and J by 7 bases, with 15 bases between. The CDR3 length is 15 residues. CDR3 sequence reads: CASSPRRTENSPLHF. For the CDR3, the DNA is TGTGCCAGCAGCCCCCGTCGGACAGAGAATTCACCCCTCCACTTT.

The V gene is TRBV7-3, the J gene TRBJ2-1; 15 bases are shared with TRBD2. The CDR3 covers 17 residues. The germline V gene has CDR1 SGHTA and CDR2 FQGTGA. V lost 2 bases, J lost 3 bases, and 2 bases stayed unmatched. The CDR3 coding sequence is TGTGCCAGCAGCTTAGAGGGACTAGCGGGGGGCTACAATGAGCAGTTCTTC. Translating gives CASSLEGLAGGYNEQFF. Full variable domain (rest looked up from reference TRBV7-3 and TRBJ2-1): GAGVSQTPSNKVTEKGKYVELRCDPISGHTALYWYRQSLGQGPEFLIYFQGTGAADDSGLPNDRFFAVRPEGSVSTLKIQRTERGDSAVYLCASSLEGLAGGYNEQFFGPGTRLTVL.

This clone showed up just once. The J gene is TRBJ2-3, the V gene TRBV20-1; 15 bases fit TRBD2. Looked up from germline, CDR1 is DFQATT and CDR2 is SNEGSKA (reference sequence). The CDR3 has 16 amino acids. The trim removed 3 bases at V and 9 bases at J, leaving 10 bases unmatched. For the CDR3, the DNA is TGCAGTGCTAGTGGGACTAGCGGGGGGACAGCCGGAACGCAGTATTTT. Protein product: CSASGTSGGTAGTQYF.

This chain joins TRBV7-8 and TRBJ2-7, with D perhaps matching TRBD2 (6 bases). The CDR3 length is 14 residues. CDR1 and CDR2 from the germline V gene are SGHVS and FQNEAQ. Trimming pared 4 bases from V and 0 bases from J, leaving 10 bases between. The CDR3 is CASSYGGASYEQYF. In DNA, the CDR3 is TGTGCCAGCAGCTACGGCGGGGCCTCCTACGAGCAGTACTTC.

The V and J genes are TRBV5-1 and TRBJ2-3; 8 bases are a match to TRBD2. Germline V gene sequence: CDR1 SGHRS, CDR2 YFSETQ. This CDR3 contains 16 residues. J gave up 2 bases and V 0 bases, and 5 bases lay outside the gene matches. The CDR3 DNA follows: TGCGCCAGCAGCTTGGTCCCGGGGGGGACCACAGATACGCAGTATTTT. It translates to CASSLVPGGTTDTQYF.

The chain uses TRBV7-9 and TRBJ2-2; D unresolved. The CDR3 spans 16 residues. Trimming shortened V by 5 bases and J by 1 base, and 14 bases separated the two germline ends. Germline loops: CDR1 SEHNR, CDR2 FQNEAQ (reference sequence). As DNA, the CDR3 is TGTGCCAGCAGCCGAACAAATACGGGGAACACCGGGGAGCTGTTTTTT. Its translation: CASSRTNTGNTGELFF.

V is TRBV14 and J is TRBJ2-2, with TRBD1 matching over 8 bases. Trimming cost V 8 bases and J 9 bases; bases outside gene matches: 14. This CDR3 comprises 15 residues. Germline loops: CDR1 SGHDN, CDR2 FVKESK. The CDR3 protein is CASFRTGPIGRELFF. CDR3 in DNA: TGTGCCAGCTTTCGGACAGGGCCTATTGGGAGGGAGCTGTTTTTT.

The genes are TRBV2 and TRBJ1-1, with D unclear. In germline, CDR1 is SNHLY, CDR2 FYNNEI. The CDR3 totals 15 residues. V shed 4 bases and J shed 2 bases, with 14 bases lying between them. CDR3 sequence: CASSVLSSRNTEAFF. DNA for the CDR3: TGTGCCAGCAGTGTTCTGTCGAGCCGAAACACTGAAGCTTTCTTT.

V and J are TRBV12-3 or TRBV12-4 and TRBJ2-7; D is undetermined. There are 11 residues in the CDR3. V lost 5 bases to trimming and J lost 6 bases, with 8 bases between them. The CDR3 region is CASSLGSEQYF. The CDR3 DNA is TGTGCCAGCAGTCTTGGTAGCGAGCAGTACTTC.

This chain uses TRBV12-2 with TRBJ1-2; TRBD1, as called in the table, went unchecked against the DNA. TRBV12-2 is annotated as a pseudogene. The CDR3 consists of 16 residues. The CDR3: CASRLMCNRGNYGYTF. CDR3 DNA: TGTGCAAGTCGCTTAATGTGCAACAGGGGAAACTATGGCTACACCTTC.

The chain has TRBV19 and TRBJ2-5; TRBD2 matches 10 bases. J was trimmed by 4 bases and V by 6 bases; bases with no gene match: 8. CDR1 and CDR2 (germline): LNHDA, SQIVND (reference sequence). This CDR3 spans 15 amino acids. This CDR3 reads CASSSGGAPTETQYF. Here the CDR3 DNA reads TGTGCCAGTAGCAGCGGGGGGGCCCCCACAGAGACCCAGTACTTC.

This clone was seen only a few times. The rearrangement joins TRBV16 to TRBJ1-5; no definite D call. Trimming left V 8 bases short and J 6 bases short, with 11 bases between. The CDR3 spans 12 residues. CDR1 and CDR2 from the germline V gene are KGHSY and FQNENV. The CDR3: CASALGVQPQHF. The CDR3 DNA reads TGTGCCAGCGCCCTAGGTGTTCAGCCCCAGCATTTT.

In regard to this clone: This same CDR3 is encoded by further DNA sequences in the sample. The rearrangement joins TRBV7-9 to TRBJ1-5; a possible D gene is TRBD1 (6 bases). The CDR3 sequence is 13 residues long. Germline loops: CDR1 SEHNR, CDR2 FQNEAQ (reference sequence). Trimming cost V 5 bases and J 4 bases, with 9 bases left between them. This CDR3 reads CASSQGGNQPQHF. DNA of the CDR3: TGTGCCAGCAGCCAAGGGGGTAATCAGCCCCAGCATTTT.

J is TRBJ2-5 and V is TRBV5-1; D remains unclear. Germline V gene lookup returns CDR1 SGHRS and CDR2 YFSETQ. V was trimmed by 0 bases and J by 2 bases, leaving 8 bases between them. CDR3 length: 14 residues. Here the CDR3 reads CASSLEAVQETQYF. DNA of the CDR3: TGCGCCAGCAGCTTGGAGGCGGTACAAGAGACCCAGTACTTC.

This clone was found a few times. J is TRBJ1-1 and V is TRBV7-8; no reliable D call. Deletions cut 2 bases from V and 1 base from J, with 8 bases between. Germline V lookup: CDR1 SGHVS, CDR2 FQNEAQ. The CDR3 is 14 amino acids. In nucleotides, the CDR3 is TGTGCCAGCAGCTTAATAAACACGAACACTGAAGCTTTCTTT. Protein product: CASSLINTNTEAFF.

The CDR3 protein is CASSRSDRVGADTQYF. In DNA, the CDR3 is TGCGCCAGCAGCCGGAGCGACAGGGTGGGAGCAGATACGCAGTATTTT. The chain employs TRBV4-1 and TRBJ2-3; 7 bases agree with TRBD1. Losses at the gene ends were 4 bases for V and 4 bases for J; bases not matched to a gene: 11. The V gene's germline CDR1 is MGHRA and CDR2 YSYEKL. The CDR3 runs to 16 residues.

The chain's CDR3 is CASSTGAGEKLFF. In DNA, the CDR3 is TGTGCCAGCAGCACGGGAGCCGGGGAAAAACTGTTTTTT. This sequence joins TRBV7-3 and TRBJ1-4; D gene unclear. The germline CDR1 and CDR2 sequences are SGHTA and FQGTGA. Between the trimmed V and J ends, which lost 5 bases and 8 bases, there was a span of 12 bases. The CDR3 is 13 residues long.

The V call is TRBV18, the J call TRBJ2-1; 9 bases match TRBD1. From germline, CDR1 is KGHSH and CDR2 LQKENI. V was clipped by 3 bases and J by 8 bases; unmatched bases: 8. This CDR3 is 15 amino acids long. The CDR3 spells CASSPRTGVVHEQFF. DNA of the CDR3: TGTGCCAGCTCACCCCGGACAGGGGTGGTCCATGAGCAGTTCTTC.

The chain uses TRBV18 and TRBJ2-7; D might be TRBD2 (5 bases). Per the germline V gene, CDR1 is KGHSH and CDR2 is LQKENI. Trimming took off 6 bases at V and 0 bases at J, with 9 bases between the two ends. CDR3 length equals 13 residues. CDR3 sequence (DNA): TGTGCCAGCTCGGACCGGGACTCCTACGAGCAGTACTTC. Translation gives CASSDRDSYEQYF. Complete variable domain (other parts from reference TRBV18 and TRBJ2-7): NAGVMQNPRHLVRRRGQEARLRCSPMKGHSHVYWYRQLPEEGLKFMVYLQKENIIDESGMPKERFSAEFPKEGPSILRIQQVVRGDSAAYFCASSDRDSYEQYFGPGTRLTVT.

There are many counts of this clone. This chain connects TRBV27 to TRBJ1-2, with 8 nucleotides matching TRBD1. Trimming took 5 bases from V and 2 from J; bases not matched to a gene: 4. Germline-derived CDR1 and CDR2 are MNHEY and SMNVEV (reference sequence). This CDR3 has 14 residues. CDR3 sequence (DNA): TGTGCCAGCAGTACCAGACAGGGGAACTATGGCTACACCTTC. Protein: CASSTRQGNYGYTF.